What follows is one T cell receptor (beta chain) and its context. This entry belongs to a study of blood T cell repertoires in COVID-19. About the study: Researchers got acute and convalescent COVID-19 samples from the United States, Italy and Spain. The cDNA or gDNA used as material had been derived from T cells, B-cell-depleted T cells, or PBMCs.

The CDR3 is 16 residues long. V trimming: 5 bases; J trimming: 2 bases; junction bases outside the gene matches: 8. Germline CDR1 reads SGHTA; CDR2 reads FQGNSA. Assay used: immunoSEQ multiplex PCR; TCRdb lists only in-frame clones, some missing. This table has some 190,000 clones, about four fifths appearing once. The gene calls are TRBV7-2 and TRBJ1-5; TRBD1 aligns across 8 bases. This sequence originates from a man aged 55 to 69 with acute or convalescent COVID-19. The sample comprised peripheral blood. The CDR3 DNA follows: TGTGCCAGCAGCCTTCAAGGGGGACAGGGCAATCAGCCCCAGCATTTT. This gives the protein CASSLQGGQGNQPQHF.